This T cell receptor beta chain came from a study of shared clonotypes between healthy human individuals. Every unsorted PBMC PCR replicate was loaded with about 300 ng DNA, about 30,000 T cell genomes. Sequencing used immunoSEQ multiplex PCR; TCRdb keeps in-frame clones, though not all of them. The table lists approximately 460,000 clones, roughly 80% of them singletons. Donors were healthy HIV-negative adults without recently reported acute infections or vaccinations. Input material: PBMCs. The sequence was obtained from a woman aged 40 to 55 in good health. Some clones in this sample may be carry-over from other donors' samples.

CDR3 sequence: CASSPRANYAINEQFF. The CDR3 nucleotides read TGTGCCAGCAGCCCACGCGCGAACTACGCTATCAATGAGCAGTTCTTC. This rearrangement joins TRBV7-7 to TRBJ2-1; D unclear. The germline V and J ends were trimmed by 5 bases and 6 bases, with 20 bases remaining between them. The V gene's germline CDR1 is SSHAT and CDR2 FNYEAQ (reference sequence). The CDR3 loop spans 16 amino acids. Variable domain in full (rest from reference TRBV7-7 and TRBJ2-1): GAGVSQSPRYKVTKRGQDVTLRCDPISSHATLYWYQQALGQGPEFLTYFNYEAQPDKSGLPSDRFSAERPEGSISTLTIQRTEQRDSAMYRCASSPRANYAINEQFFGPGTRLTVL.